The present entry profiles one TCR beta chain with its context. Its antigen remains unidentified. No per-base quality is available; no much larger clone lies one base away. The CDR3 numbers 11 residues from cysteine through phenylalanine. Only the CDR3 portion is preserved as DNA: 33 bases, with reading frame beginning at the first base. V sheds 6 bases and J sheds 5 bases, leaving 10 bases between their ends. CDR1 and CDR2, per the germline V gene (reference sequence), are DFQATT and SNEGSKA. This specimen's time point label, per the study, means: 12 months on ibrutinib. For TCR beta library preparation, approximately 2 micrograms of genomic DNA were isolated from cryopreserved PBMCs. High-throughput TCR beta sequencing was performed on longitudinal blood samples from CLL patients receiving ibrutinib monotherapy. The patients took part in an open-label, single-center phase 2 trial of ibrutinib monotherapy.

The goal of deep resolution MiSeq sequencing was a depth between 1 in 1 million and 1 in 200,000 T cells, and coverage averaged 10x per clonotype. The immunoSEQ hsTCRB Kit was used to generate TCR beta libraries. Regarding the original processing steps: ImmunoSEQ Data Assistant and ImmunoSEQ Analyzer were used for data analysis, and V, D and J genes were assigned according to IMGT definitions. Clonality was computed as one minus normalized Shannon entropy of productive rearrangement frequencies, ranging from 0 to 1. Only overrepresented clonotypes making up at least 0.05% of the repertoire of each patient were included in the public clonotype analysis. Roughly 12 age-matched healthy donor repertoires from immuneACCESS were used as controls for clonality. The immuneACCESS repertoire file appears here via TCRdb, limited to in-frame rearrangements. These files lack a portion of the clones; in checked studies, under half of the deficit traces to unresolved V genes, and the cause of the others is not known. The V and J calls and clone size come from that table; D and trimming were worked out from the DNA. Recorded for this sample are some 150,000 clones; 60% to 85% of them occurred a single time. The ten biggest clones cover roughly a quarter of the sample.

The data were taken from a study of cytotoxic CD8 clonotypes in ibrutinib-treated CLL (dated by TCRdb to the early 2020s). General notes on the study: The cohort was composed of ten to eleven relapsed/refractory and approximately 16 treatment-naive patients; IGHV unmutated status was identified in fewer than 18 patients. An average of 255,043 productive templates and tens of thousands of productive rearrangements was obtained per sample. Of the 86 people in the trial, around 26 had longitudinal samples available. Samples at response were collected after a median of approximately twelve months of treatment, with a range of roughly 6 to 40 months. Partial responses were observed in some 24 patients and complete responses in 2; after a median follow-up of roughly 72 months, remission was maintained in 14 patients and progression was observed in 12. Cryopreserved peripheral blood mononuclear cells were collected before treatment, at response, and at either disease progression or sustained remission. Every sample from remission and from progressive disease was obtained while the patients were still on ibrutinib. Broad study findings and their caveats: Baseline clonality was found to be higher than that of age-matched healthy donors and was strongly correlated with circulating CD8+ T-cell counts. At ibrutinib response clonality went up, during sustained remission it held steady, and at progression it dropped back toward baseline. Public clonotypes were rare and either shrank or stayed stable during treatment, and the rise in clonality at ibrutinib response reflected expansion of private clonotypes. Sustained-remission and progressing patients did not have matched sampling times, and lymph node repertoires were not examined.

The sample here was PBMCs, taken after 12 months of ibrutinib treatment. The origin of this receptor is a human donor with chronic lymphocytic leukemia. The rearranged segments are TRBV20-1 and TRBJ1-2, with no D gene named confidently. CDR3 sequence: CSAATEYGYTF. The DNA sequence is TGCAGTGCCGCGACTGAGTATGGCTACACCTTC.